The present T cell receptor beta chain was sequenced within a study of T cell responses to AZD1222 COVID-19 vaccine. Generated by immunoSEQ multiplex PCR, the TCRdb table keeps only in-frame clones and is missing some. The table lists tens of thousands of clones, about 83% of them singletons. The CDR3 sequence is 13 residues long. Germline CDR1 SGHTA, CDR2 FQGNSA. The ends were cut back, 1 base at V and 7 bases at J, with 8 bases in the middle. The sequence derives from an adult in good health. The sequencing here drew on peripheral blood, taken on day 0 of AZD1222 vaccination. The genes are TRBV7-2 and TRBJ1-5; D might be TRBD1 (5 bases). The CDR3, as DNA: TGTGCCAGCAGCTTAGTTCGGGACCAGCCCCAGCATTTT. Protein product: CASSLVRDQPQHF.